This T cell receptor (beta chain) was sequenced in a study of spatial heterogeneity in lung cancer. Comments on this clonotype: No antigen is known for it.

As to time point: sample taken at primary tumor resection. Study-wide points: Ubiquitous expanded tumor TCRs appeared in blood more at resection than follow-up.

TCRdb re-called the 5' RACE reads through MiXCR, storing one row per CDR3 protein. Seen here are under 80,000 distinct CDR3 sequences, approximately 6.3% observed once, and the top ten hold roughly 14%. This receptor was identified in a female donor with early-stage non-small cell lung cancer. The sequences come from PBMCs, collected at surgery.

Here the CDR3 DNA reads TGTGCCAGCAGCTTAGGGGGCAAAGGTGGCTACACCTTC. The encoded protein is CASSLGGKGGYTF. The chain couples TRBV7-2 to TRBJ1-2, with D perhaps matching TRBD1 (5 bases). The CDR3 length is 13 residues. Deletions cut 1 base from V and 7 bases from J, with 10 bases between. Germline V gene data show CDR1 as SGHTA and CDR2 as FQGNSA.